Listed below are T cell receptor beta chains from one sample, sequenced in a study of CD8+CD57+ T cells in acquired aplastic anemia. A single record per CDR3 protein comes from TCRdb applying MiXCR to the reads. The sample lists 150,000 to 170,000 distinct CDR3 sequences, 52% occurring once. The sequenced sample consisted of sorted CD4+, CD8+, or CD8+CD57+ T cells (not recorded which) from PBMCs. The receptor set was obtained from a human donor with aplastic anemia. Each CDR3 is given without its conserved first and last residue. A D gene is named only where the DNA matches it firmly.

CDR3 protein | J gene | V gene | D gene
ASSVEVYGYT | TRBJ1-2 | TRBV7-2 | -
ASGGGGSGSSGELF | TRBJ2-2 | TRBV25-1 | TRBD2
ASSPDSSNEQF | TRBJ2-1 | TRBV2 | -
ASSPGTGGSGELF | TRBJ2-2 | TRBV19 | TRBD1
ASSYPGSYEQY | TRBJ2-7 | TRBV6-5 | -
ASSGEGGSYEQY | TRBJ2-7 | TRBV25-1 | -
ASSGLASYEQY | TRBJ2-7 | TRBV9 | TRBD2
AIRTGQGPEAF | TRBJ1-1 | TRBV10-3 | TRBD1
SAPRGQYNEQF | TRBJ2-1 | TRBV20-1 | TRBD1
ASSEGDTQY | TRBJ2-3 | TRBV9 | -
ASSLERDYEQY | TRBJ2-7 | TRBV7-2 | TRBD2
ATLPGLRPYEQY | TRBJ2-7 | TRBV2 | -
ASSKGQLEGEQY | TRBJ2-7 | TRBV4-2 | -
AAREGGGSYEQY | TRBJ2-7 | TRBV6-1 | -
SASAPYGANVLT | TRBJ2-6 | TRBV20-1 | -
ASSHSRSEQY | TRBJ2-7 | TRBV7-9 | -
ASSSTYGTGQETQY | TRBJ2-5 | TRBV12-3/TRBV12-4 | -
ASSPGAGNQPQH | TRBJ1-5 | TRBV7-9 | -
ASSGPPPNLLYEQY | TRBJ2-7 | TRBV12-3/TRBV12-4 | -
ASSLGVSSKYT | TRBJ1-2 | TRBV7-2 | -
ATSRDGDEQF | TRBJ2-1 | TRBV15 | -
AIKTTGGGNEQF | TRBJ2-1 | TRBV10-3 | -
SVEGSSTDTQY | TRBJ2-3 | TRBV29-1 | -
ATVAGVSSYNEQF | TRBJ2-1 | TRBV10-3 | TRBD2
ASSQVGRGLF | TRBJ1-4 | TRBV14 | -
ASSTGGYNEQF | TRBJ2-1 | TRBV5-6 | TRBD2
ASGHRGHEQY | TRBJ2-7 | TRBV6-1 | TRBD1
ASSLARSEAF | TRBJ1-1 | TRBV7-9 | -
AIILNTGELF | TRBJ2-2 | TRBV10-3 | -
SANTGTDTQY | TRBJ2-3 | TRBV20-1 | -
ASSIWDPQKGETQY | TRBJ2-5 | TRBV5-4 | -
ASSPGQAITYNEQF | TRBJ2-1 | TRBV11-2 | TRBD1
SAAQGADTQY | TRBJ2-3 | TRBV20-1 | TRBD1
AINPSGGAGDTQY | TRBJ2-3 | TRBV10-3 | TRBD2
ASSAPAGGQETQY | TRBJ2-5 | TRBV9 | TRBD2
ASSATNNSPLH | TRBJ1-6 | TRBV19 | -
ASYSGAGANVLT | TRBJ2-6 | TRBV6-4 | -
ASSVGTPYNEQF | TRBJ2-1 | TRBV9 | -
ASSPGQGVVETQY | TRBJ2-5 | TRBV6-5 | TRBD1
ATRDREKLF | TRBJ1-4 | TRBV15 | TRBD1
ASSQFDGRSSYEQY | TRBJ2-7 | TRBV14 | -
SGGPADTQY | TRBJ2-3 | TRBV20-1 | -
ASSSRDRDETQY | TRBJ2-5 | TRBV19 | TRBD1
ATSDHGLAGADTQY | TRBJ2-3 | TRBV24-1 | TRBD2
ATSSGQSYEQY | TRBJ2-7 | TRBV24-1 | TRBD1
ATSRPFPGQGLNEQF | TRBJ2-1 | TRBV15 | TRBD1
ASSGTGGRNEQF | TRBJ2-1 | TRBV5-1 | TRBD1
ASSQGGSGVSTDTQY | TRBJ2-3 | TRBV4-1 | TRBD2
ASSVAGGEYEQY | TRBJ2-7 | TRBV4-3 | TRBD1
SAGVDTEAF | TRBJ1-1 | TRBV29-1 | -
ASRGPNYGYT | TRBJ1-2 | TRBV25-1 | -
ASSAGTGAYEQY | TRBJ2-7 | TRBV19 | TRBD1
SVARPLTQETQY | TRBJ2-5 | TRBV29-1 | -
ATSLAGGGDTQY | TRBJ2-3 | TRBV6-2/TRBV6-3 | TRBD2
ASSRRSLSSGELV | TRBJ2-2 | TRBV12-3/TRBV12-4 | -